Described below is a single TCR beta chain sequence and its context. Its antigen is undetermined. The source of the sample is a study of cytomegalovirus exposure and HLA in healthy donors. Overall study: Out of 350 to 400 genotyped donors, roughly 80% belonged to the Caucasian-associated ancestry cluster. Overall study findings and caveats: Within the data, a cluster of highly shared sequence variants was likely a sequencing artifact.

The CDR3 extends over 14 amino acids. CDR1 and CDR2 (germline): SGHAT, FQNNGV. V was clipped by 5 bases and J by 12 bases, with 17 bases between them. PCR was performed using 60 Vbeta and 13 Jbeta primers. How the authors handled the data: A later analysis counted 65 million to 95 million unique TCR beta chains, about 11 million shared. Libraries were prepared by immunoSEQ multiplex PCR; TCRdb keeps only in-frame clonotypes and omits some of them. V, J and clone size derive from that table, while D and trimming were established from the DNA sequence. This sample has approximately 140,000 clones, with about 80% found just once.

The source material was PBMCs. This sequence joins TRBV11-2 and TRBJ1-6; no clear D. The clonotype originates from a boy aged 2-9 years in good health and CMV-seronegative. The CDR3 is CASSLGRTMEPLHF. CDR3 nucleotide sequence: TGTGCCAGCAGCCTCGGGAGGACGATGGAACCCCTCCACTTT.